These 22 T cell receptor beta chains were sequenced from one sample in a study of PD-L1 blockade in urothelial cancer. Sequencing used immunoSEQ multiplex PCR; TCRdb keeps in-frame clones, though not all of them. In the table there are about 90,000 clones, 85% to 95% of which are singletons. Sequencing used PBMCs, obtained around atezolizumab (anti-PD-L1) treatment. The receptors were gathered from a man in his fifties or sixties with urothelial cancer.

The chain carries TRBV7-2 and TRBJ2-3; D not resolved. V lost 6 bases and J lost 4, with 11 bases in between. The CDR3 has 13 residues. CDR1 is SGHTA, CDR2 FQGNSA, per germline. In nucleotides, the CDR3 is TGTGCCAGCAGTTCAAATCATGCAGATACGCAGTATTTT. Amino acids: CASSSNHADTQYF. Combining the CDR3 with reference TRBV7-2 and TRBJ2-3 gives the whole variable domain GAGVSQSPSNKVTEKGKDVELRCDPISGHTALYWYRQSLGQGLEFLIYFQGNSAPDKSGLPSDRFSAERTGGSVSTLTIQRTQQEDSAVYLCASSSNHADTQYFGPGTRLTVL.

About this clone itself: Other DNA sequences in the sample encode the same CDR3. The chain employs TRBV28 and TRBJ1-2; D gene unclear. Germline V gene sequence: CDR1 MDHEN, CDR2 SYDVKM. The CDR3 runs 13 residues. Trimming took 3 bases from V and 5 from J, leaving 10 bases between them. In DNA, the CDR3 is TGTGCCAGCAGTTTTGGCCAGGCATATGGCTACACCTTC. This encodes CASSFGQAYGYTF.

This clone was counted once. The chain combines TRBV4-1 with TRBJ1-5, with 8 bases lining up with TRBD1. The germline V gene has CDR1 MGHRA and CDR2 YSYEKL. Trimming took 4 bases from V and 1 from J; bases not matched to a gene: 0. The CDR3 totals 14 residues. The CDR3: CASSRQGSNQPQHF. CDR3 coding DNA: TGCGCCAGCAGCCGACAGGGGAGCAATCAGCCCCAGCATTTT.

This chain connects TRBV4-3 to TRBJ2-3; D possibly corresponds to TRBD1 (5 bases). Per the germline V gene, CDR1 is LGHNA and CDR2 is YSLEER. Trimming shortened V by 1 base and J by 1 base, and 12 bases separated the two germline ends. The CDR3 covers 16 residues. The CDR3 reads CASSQGEDTGTDTQYF. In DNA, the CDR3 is TGCGCCAGCAGCCAAGGAGAGGACACGGGCACAGATACGCAGTATTTT.

In DNA form, the CDR3 reads TGTGCCAGCAGTGAAGCATTAGCAGCTAGCACAGATACGCAGTATTTT. Translating it yields CASSEALAASTDTQYF. The genes are TRBV2 and TRBJ2-3; no definite D call. The length of the CDR3 is 16 residues. The germline V and J ends were trimmed by 0 bases and 0 bases, with 10 bases remaining between them. Germline V CDR1 and CDR2: SNHLY, FYNNEI.

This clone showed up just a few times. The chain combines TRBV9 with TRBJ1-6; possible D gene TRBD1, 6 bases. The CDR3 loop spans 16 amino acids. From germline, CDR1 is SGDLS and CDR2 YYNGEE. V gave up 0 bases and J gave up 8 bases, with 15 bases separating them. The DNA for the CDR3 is TGTGCCAGCAGCGTAGAACAGGGTCGAGGGTATTCACCCCTCCACTTT. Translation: CASSVEQGRGYSPLHF.

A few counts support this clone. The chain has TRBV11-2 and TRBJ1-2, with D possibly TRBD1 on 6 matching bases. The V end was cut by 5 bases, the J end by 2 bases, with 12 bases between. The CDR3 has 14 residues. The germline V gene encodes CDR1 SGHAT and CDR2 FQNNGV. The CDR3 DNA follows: TGTGCCAGCAGCCAATATGACAGGAACTATGGCTACACCTTC. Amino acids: CASSQYDRNYGYTF.

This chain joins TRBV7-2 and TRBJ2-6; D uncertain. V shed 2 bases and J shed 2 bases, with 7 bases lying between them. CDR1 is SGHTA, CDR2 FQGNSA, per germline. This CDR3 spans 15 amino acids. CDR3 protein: CASSLYTPGANVLTF. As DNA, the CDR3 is TGTGCCAGCAGCTTATACACCCCTGGGGCCAACGTCCTGACTTTC.

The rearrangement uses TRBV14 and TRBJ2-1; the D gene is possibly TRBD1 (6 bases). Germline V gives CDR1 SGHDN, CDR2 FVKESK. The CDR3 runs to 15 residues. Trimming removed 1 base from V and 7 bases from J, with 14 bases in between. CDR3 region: CASSQVGADWNEQFF. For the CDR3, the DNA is TGTGCCAGCAGCCAAGTGGGGGCTGACTGGAATGAGCAGTTCTTC.

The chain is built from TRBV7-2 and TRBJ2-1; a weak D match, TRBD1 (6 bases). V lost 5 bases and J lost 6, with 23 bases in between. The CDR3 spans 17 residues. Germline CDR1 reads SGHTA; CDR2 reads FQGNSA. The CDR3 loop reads CASSPPLVPSRGNEQFF. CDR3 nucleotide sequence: TGTGCCAGCAGCCCCCCTCTCGTCCCTAGCAGGGGCAATGAGCAGTTCTTC.

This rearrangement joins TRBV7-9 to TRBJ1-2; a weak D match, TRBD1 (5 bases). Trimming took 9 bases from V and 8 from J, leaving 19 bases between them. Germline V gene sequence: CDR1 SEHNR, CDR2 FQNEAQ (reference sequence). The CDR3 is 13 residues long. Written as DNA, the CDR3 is TGTGCCAGGGAGGGACCGACACCGGTCGGCTACACCTTC. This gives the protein CAREGPTPVGYTF.

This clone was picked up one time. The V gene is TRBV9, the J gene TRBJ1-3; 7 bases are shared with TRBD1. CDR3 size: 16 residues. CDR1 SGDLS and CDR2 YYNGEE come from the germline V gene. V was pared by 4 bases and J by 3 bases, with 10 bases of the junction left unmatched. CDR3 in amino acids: CASSLGGGGHGNTIYF. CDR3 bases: TGTGCCAGCAGCCTGGGTGGAGGGGGCCATGGAAACACCATATATTTT.

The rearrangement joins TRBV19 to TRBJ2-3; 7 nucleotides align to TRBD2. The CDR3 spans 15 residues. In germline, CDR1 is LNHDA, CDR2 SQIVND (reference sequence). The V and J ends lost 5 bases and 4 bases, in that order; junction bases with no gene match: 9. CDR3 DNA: TGTGCCAGTAGTGAAACTAGCGTAAGTGCAGATACGCAGTATTTT. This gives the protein CASSETSVSADTQYF.

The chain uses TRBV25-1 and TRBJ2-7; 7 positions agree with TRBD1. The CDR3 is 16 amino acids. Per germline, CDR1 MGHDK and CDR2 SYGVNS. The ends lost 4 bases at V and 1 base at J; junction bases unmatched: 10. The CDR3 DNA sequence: TGTGCCAGCAGTGGGGCCTCCGGGACAGCATCCTACGAGCAGTACTTC. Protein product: CASSGASGTASYEQYF.

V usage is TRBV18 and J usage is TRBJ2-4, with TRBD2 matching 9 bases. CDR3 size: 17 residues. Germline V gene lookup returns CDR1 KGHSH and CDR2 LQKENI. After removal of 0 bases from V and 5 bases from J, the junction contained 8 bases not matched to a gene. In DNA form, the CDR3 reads TGTGCCAGCTCACCACCGTCACCTAGCGGGGACCAAAACATTCAGTACTTC. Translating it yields CASSPPSPSGDQNIQYF.

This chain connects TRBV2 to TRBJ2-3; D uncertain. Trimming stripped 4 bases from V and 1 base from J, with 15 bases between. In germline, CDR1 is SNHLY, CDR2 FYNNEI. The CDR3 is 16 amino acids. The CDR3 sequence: CASSVTPVQGTDTQYF. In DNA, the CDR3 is TGTGCCAGCAGTGTCACCCCGGTTCAGGGCACAGATACGCAGTATTTT.

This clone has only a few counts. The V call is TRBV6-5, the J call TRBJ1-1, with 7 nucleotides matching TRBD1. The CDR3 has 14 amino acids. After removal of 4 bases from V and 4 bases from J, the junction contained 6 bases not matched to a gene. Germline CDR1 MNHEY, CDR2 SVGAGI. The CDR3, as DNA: TGTGCCAGCAGTTCTCCAGGGGGTTCCACTGAAGCTTTCTTT. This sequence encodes CASSSPGGSTEAFF.

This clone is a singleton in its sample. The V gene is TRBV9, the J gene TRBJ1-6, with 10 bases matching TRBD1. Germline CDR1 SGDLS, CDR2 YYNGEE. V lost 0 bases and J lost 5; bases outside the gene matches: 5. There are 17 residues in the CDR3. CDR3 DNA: TGTGCCAGCAGCGTAGCTACTGGGACAGGGGATAATTCACCCCTCCACTTT. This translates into CASSVATGTGDNSPLHF.

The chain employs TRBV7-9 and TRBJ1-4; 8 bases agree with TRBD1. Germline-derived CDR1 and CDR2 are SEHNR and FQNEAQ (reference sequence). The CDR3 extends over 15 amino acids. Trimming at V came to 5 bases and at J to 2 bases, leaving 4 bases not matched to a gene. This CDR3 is CASSVRQGTNEKLFF. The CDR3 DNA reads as TGTGCCAGCAGCGTCCGACAGGGGACTAATGAAAAACTGTTTTTT.

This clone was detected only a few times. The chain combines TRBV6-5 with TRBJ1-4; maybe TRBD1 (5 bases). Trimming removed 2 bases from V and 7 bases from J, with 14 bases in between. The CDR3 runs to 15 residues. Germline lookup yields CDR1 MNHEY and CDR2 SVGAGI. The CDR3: CASSYVASGGEKLFF. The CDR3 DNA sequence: TGTGCCAGCAGTTACGTGGCCTCGGGGGGTGAAAAACTGTTTTTT.

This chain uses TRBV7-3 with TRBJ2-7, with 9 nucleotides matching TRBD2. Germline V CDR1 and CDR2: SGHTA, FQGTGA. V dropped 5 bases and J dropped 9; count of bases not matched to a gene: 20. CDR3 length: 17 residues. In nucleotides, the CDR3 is TGTGCCAGCAGCCAAAGGGCCGGGGGTAGCGGGGGCCTAGGGCAGTACTTC. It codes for CASSQRAGGSGGLGQYF. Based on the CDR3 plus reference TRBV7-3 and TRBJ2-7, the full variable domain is GAGVSQTPSNKVTEKGKYVELRCDPISGHTALYWYRQSLGQGPEFLIYFQGTGAADDSGLPNDRFFAVRPEGSVSTLKIQRTERGDSAVYLCASSQRAGGSGGLGQYFGPGTRLTVT.

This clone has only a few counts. The CDR3 nucleotides are TGTGCCAGTAGTGAACAGTCATTAAGGCACTACACCTTC. Translating it yields CASSEQSLRHYTF. The rearrangement uses TRBV19 and TRBJ1-2; D is unclear. Trimming pared 5 bases from V and 10 bases from J, leaving 17 bases between. CDR1 is LNHDA and CDR2 is SQIVND in the germline V gene (reference sequence). The CDR3 is 13 amino acids.